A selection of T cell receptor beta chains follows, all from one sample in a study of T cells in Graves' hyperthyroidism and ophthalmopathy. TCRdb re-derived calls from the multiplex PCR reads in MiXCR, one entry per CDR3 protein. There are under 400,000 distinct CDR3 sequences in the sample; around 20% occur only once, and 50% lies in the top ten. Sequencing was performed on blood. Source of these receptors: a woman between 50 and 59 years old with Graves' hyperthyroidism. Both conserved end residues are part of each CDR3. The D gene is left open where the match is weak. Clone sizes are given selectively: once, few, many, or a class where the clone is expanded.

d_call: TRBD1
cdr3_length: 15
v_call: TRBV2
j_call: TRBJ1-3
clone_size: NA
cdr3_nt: TGTGCCAGCAGTCGGACAGGGGGCGCGAGAAACACCATATATTTT
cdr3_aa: CASSRTGGARNTIYF

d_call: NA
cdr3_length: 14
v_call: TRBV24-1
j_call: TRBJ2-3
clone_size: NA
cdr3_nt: TGTGCCACCAGTGGGACATCAATTACAGATACGCAGTATTTT
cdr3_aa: CATSGTSITDTQYF

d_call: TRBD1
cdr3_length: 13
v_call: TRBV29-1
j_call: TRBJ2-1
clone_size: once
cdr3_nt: TGCAGCGTCCCAAGGGCAGGGGGCTCCGAGCAGTTCTTC
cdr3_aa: CSVPRAGGSEQFF

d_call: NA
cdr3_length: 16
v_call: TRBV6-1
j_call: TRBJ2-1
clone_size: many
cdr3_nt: TGTGCCAGCGAGCCAGGGGTTCTTTCCTCCTACAATGAGCAGTTCTTC
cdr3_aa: CASEPGVLSSYNEQFF

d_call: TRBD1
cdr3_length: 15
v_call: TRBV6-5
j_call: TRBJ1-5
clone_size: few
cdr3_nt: TGTGCCAGCAGTTACACTACAGGGGGCAATCAGCCCCAGCATTTT
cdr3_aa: CASSYTTGGNQPQHF

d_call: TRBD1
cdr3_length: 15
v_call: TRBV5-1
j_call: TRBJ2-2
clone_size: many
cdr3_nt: TGCGCCAGCAGTCCAGGGGGCCTGAACACCGGGGAGCTGTTTTTT
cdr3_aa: CASSPGGLNTGELFF

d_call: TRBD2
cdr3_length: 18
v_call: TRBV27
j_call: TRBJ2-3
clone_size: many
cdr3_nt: TGTGCCAGCAGTTCTTCCCGACTAGCGGGGGGACGCACAGATACGCAGTATTTT
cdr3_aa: CASSSSRLAGGRTDTQYF

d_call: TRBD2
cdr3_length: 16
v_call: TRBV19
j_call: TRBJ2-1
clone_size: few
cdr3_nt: TGTGCCAGTAGTATAGCCCTAGCGGGGGCCATAAATGAGCAGTTCTTC
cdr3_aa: CASSIALAGAINEQFF

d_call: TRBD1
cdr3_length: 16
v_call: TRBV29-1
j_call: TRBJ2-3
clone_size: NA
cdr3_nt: TGCAGCGTTGAAGGTCGGAAAGGGGGCAGCGGAGATACGCAGTATTTT
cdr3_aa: CSVEGRKGGSGDTQYF

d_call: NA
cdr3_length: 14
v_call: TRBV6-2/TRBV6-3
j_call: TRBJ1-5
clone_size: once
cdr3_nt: TGTGCCAGCAGTTACCCAGGGGGCAATCAGCCCCAGCATTTT
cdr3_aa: CASSYPGGNQPQHF

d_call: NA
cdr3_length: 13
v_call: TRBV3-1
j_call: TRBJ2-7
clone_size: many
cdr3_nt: TGTGCCAGCAGCCTGGGACAAGCGCGCGAGCAGTACTTC
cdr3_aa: CASSLGQAREQYF

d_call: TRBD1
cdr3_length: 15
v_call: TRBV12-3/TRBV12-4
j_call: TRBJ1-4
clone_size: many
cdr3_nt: TGTGCCAGCAGTATCAACACAGGGGTATATGAAAAACTGTTTTTT
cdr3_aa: CASSINTGVYEKLFF

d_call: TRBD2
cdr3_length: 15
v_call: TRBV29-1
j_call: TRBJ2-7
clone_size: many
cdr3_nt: TGCAGCGTTGAAGATCTGGGCAGCGGGAACGGCGAGCAGTACTTC
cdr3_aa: CSVEDLGSGNGEQYF

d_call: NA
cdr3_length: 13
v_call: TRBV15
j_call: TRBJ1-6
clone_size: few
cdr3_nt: TGTGCCACCAGGACAGGTTATAATTCACCCCTCCACTTT
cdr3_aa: CATRTGYNSPLHF

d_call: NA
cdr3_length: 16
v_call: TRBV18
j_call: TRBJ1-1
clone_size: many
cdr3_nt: TGTGCCAGCTCACCCCAACAGGGTAAGGGGGACACTGAAGCTTTCTTT
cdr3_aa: CASSPQQGKGDTEAFF

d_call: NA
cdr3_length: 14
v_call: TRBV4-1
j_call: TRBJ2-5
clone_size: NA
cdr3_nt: TGCGCCAGCAGCTCAGGGTCCGGGCAAGAGACCCAGTACTTC
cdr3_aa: CASSSGSGQETQYF

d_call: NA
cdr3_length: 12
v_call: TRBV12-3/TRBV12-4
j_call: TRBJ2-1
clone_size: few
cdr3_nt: TGTGCCAGCAGTTCCGGACGAGGAGAGCAGTTCTTC
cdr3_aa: CASSSGRGEQFF

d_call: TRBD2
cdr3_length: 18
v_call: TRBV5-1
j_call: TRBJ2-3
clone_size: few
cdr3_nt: TGCGCCAGCAGCTTGACTAGCGGGGGCTTTACGAGCACAGATACGCAGTATTTT
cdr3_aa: CASSLTSGGFTSTDTQYF

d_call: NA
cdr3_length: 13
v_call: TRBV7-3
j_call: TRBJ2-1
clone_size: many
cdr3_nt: TGTGCCAGCAGCACCACTAGTTACAATGAGCAGTTCTTC
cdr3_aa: CASSTTSYNEQFF

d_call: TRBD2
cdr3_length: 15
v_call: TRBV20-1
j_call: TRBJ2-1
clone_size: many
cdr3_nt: TGCAGTGCTAGCATCACCACTAGCGGGAGAGATGAGCAGTTCTTC
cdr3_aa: CSASITTSGRDEQFF

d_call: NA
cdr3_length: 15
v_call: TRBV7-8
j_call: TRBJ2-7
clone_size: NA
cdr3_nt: TGTGCCAGCAGCTTAGGCGGGACAATGGCCTACGAGCAGTACTTC
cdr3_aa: CASSLGGTMAYEQYF

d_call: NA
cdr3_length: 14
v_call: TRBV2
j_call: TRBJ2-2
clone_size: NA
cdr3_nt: TGTGCCAGTGGCAGAACTCTGAACACCGGGGAGCTGTTTTTT
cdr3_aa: CASGRTLNTGELFF

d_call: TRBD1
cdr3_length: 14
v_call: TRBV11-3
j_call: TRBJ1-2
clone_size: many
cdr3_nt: TGTGCCAGCAGCCCTGACAGGGTCAACTATGGCTACACCTTC
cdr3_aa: CASSPDRVNYGYTF

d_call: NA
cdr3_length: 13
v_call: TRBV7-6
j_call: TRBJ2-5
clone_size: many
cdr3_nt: TGTGCCAGCAGCCCCGGAAACCGGGAGACCCAGTACTTC
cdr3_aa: CASSPGNRETQYF

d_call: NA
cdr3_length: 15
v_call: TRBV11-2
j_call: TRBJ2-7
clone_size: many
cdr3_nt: TGTGCCAGCAGCTTAGTTCAGGGGCAACCCTACGAGCAGTACTTC
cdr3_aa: CASSLVQGQPYEQYF

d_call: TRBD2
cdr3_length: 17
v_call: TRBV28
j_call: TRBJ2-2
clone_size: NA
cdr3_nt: TGTGCCAGCAGTCCCTCGAGCGGGGGGGCGAACACCGGGGAGCTGTTTTTT
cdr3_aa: CASSPSSGGANTGELFF

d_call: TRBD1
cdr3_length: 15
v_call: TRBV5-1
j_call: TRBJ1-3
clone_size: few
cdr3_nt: TGCGCCAGCAGTCCCGGGACAGGCTCTGGAAACACCATATATTTT
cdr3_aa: CASSPGTGSGNTIYF

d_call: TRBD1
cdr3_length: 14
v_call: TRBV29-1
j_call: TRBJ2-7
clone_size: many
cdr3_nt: TGCAGCGTCCAGGGGGACAGGGGGTCCTACGAGCAGTACTTC
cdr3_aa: CSVQGDRGSYEQYF

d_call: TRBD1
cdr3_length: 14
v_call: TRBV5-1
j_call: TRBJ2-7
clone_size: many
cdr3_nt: TGCGCCAGCAGCGTGACAGGGGGGATGAGGGAGCAGTACTTC
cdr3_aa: CASSVTGGMREQYF

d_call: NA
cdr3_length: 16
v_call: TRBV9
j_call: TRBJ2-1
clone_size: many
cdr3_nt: TGTGCCAGCCCTACGGGGCCCACAGGGCACGACAATGAGCAGTTCTTC
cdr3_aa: CASPTGPTGHDNEQFF

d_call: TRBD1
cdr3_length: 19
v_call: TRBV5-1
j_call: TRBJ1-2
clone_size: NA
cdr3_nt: TGCGCCAGCAGCGCCCCTGTTCTGGACAGGGAGAGCCTGAACTATGGCTACACCTTC
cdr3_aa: CASSAPVLDRESLNYGYTF

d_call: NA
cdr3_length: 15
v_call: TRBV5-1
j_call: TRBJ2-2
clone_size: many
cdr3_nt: TGCGCCAGCGGGGGCCGGGGCCCCGGCACCGGGGAGCTGTTTTTT
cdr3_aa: CASGGRGPGTGELFF

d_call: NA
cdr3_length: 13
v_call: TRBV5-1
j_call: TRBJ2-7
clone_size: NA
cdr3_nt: TGCGCCAGCAGGAGAAATATCGAAGGGGAGCAGTACTTC
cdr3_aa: CASRRNIEGEQYF

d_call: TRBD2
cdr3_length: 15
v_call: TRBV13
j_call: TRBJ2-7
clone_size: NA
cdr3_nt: TGTGCCAGCAGCTTATCGGCGGGGGGTACCTACGAGCAGTACTTC
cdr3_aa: CASSLSAGGTYEQYF

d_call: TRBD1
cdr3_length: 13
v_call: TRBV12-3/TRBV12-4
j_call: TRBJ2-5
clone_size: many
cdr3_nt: TGTGCCAGCAGTTGGGACAGGGCTGGGACCCAGTACTTC
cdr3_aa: CASSWDRAGTQYF

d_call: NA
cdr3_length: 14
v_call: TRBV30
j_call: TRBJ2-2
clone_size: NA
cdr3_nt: TGTGCCTGGTCAGGGACAACGAACACCGGGGAGCTGTTTTTT
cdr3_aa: CAWSGTTNTGELFF

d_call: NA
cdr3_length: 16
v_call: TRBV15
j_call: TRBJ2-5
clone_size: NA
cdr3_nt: TGTGCCACCAGCAGTGCGACAGTCGGCAACCGAGAGACCCAGTACTTC
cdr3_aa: CATSSATVGNRETQYF

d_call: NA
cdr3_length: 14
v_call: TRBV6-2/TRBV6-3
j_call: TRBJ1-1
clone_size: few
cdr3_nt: TGTGCCAGCACCCGGGACGGAGCGAACACTGAAGCTTTCTTT
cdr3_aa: CASTRDGANTEAFF

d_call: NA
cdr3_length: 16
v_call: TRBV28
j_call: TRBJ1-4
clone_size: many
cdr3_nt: TGTGCCAGCAGGATGGACAGCTACTCAACTAATGAAAAACTGTTTTTT
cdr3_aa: CASRMDSYSTNEKLFF